Reported below is one T cell receptor beta chain. Its antigen is not known. These data belong to a study of cytomegalovirus exposure and HLA in healthy donors. PCR used 60 Vbeta primers and 13 Jbeta primers. The data were produced by immunoSEQ multiplex PCR, yet TCRdb's version contains in-frame clones alone and is incomplete. Found here are some 140,000 clones, around 78% of them singletons; the top ten hold 1.8%. This CDR3 has 15 residues. The germline gives CDR1 MNHNY, CDR2 SVGAGI (reference sequence). J lost 0 bases, V lost 5 bases, and 4 bases had no gene match. General study results and limits: Later analysis showed most CMV-associated TCR beta chains appearing HLA-restricted. The only immune exposure information that was available was CMV serostatus. The study listed 150 to 200 cytomegalovirus-associated TCR beta chains.

This receptor was obtained from a female donor in good health and CMV-seropositive. The sample taken for sequencing was PBMCs. This chain joins TRBV6-6 and TRBJ2-3, with TRBD2 matching 8 bases. In DNA form, the CDR3 reads TGTGCCAGCAGTCCCCGACTAGCGAGCACAGATACGCAGTATTTT. It specifies CASSPRLASTDTQYF.